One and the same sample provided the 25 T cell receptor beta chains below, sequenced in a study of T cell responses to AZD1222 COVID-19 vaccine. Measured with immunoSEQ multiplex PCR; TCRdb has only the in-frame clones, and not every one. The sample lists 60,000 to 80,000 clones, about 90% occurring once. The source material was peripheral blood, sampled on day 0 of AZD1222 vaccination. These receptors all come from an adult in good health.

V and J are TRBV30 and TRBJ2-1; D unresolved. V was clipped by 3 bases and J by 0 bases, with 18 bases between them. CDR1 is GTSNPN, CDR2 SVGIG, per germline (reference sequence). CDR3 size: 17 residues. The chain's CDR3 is CAWSPPRHRNSYNEQFF. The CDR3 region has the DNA TGTGCCTGGAGCCCACCCCGACACCGCAACTCCTACAATGAGCAGTTCTTC.

The CDR3: CASSVGTGGSGNTIYF. In nucleotides, the CDR3 is TGTGCCAGCAGCGTAGGGACAGGGGGCTCTGGAAACACCATATATTTT. The V call is TRBV9, the J call TRBJ1-3; 10 bases agree with TRBD1. The CDR3 sequence is 16 residues long. V lost 0 bases, J lost 0 bases, and 0 bases stayed unmatched. The V gene's germline CDR1 is SGDLS and CDR2 YYNGEE.

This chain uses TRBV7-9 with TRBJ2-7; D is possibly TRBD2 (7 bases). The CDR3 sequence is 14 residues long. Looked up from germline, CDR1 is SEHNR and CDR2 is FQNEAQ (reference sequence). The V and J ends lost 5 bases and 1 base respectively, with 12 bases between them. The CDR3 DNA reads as TGTGCCAGCAGCCAAGGGGGGGGATCCTACGAGCAGTACTTC. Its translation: CASSQGGGSYEQYF.

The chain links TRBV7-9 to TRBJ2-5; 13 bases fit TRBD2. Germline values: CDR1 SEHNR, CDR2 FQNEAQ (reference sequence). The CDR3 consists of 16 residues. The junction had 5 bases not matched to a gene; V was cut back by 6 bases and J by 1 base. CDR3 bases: TGTGCCAGCAGAAGGACTAGCGGGGGATTCCAAGAGACCCAGTACTTC. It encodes CASRRTSGGFQETQYF.

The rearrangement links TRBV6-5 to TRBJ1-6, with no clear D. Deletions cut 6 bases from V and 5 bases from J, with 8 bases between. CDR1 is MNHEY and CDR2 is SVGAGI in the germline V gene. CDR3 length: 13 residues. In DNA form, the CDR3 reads TGTGCCAGCAGAAGACAAAATAATTCACCCCTCCACTTT. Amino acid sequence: CASRRQNNSPLHF.

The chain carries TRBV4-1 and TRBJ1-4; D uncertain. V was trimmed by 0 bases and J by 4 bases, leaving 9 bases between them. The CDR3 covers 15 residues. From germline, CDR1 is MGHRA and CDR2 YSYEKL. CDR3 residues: CASSQDSGNNEKLFF. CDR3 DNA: TGCGCCAGCAGCCAAGATTCCGGGAATAATGAAAAACTGTTTTTT.

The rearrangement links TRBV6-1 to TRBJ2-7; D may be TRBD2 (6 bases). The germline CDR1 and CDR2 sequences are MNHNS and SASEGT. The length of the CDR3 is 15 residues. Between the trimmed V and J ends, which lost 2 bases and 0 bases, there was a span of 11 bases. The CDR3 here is CASSESAGSSYEQYF. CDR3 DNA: TGTGCCAGCAGTGAATCGGCGGGGTCCTCCTACGAGCAGTACTTC.

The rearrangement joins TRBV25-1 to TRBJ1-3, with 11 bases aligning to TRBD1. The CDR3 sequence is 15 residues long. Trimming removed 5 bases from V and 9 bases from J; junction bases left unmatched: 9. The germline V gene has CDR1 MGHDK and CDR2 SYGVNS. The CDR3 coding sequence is TGTGCCAGCAGTAACCTAGGACAGGGGGCAGGCACCATATATTTT. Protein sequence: CASSNLGQGAGTIYF.

The CDR3: CASSRTTGSKGSGYTF. Here the CDR3 DNA reads TGTGCCAGCAGCCGAACCACAGGGTCTAAGGGTTCTGGCTACACCTTC. The chain employs TRBV27 and TRBJ1-2; weak D call: TRBD1 (6 bases). CDR1 and CDR2 from the germline V gene are MNHEY and SMNVEV (reference sequence). The V gene lost 6 bases and the J gene lost 7 bases, with 24 bases spanning the gap. This CDR3 is 16 amino acids long.

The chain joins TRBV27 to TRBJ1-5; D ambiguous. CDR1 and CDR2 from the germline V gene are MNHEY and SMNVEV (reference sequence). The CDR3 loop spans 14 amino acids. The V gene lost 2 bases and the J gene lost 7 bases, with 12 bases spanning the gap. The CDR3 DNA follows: TGTGCCAGCAGTTTACGAGGGTTAGCCCAGCCCCAGCATTTT. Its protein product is CASSLRGLAQPQHF.

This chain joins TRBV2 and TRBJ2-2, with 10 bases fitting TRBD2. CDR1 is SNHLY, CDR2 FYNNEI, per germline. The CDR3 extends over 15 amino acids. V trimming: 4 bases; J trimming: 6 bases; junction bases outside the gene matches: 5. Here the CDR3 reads CASSVIAGGAGELFF. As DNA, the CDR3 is TGTGCCAGCAGTGTAATAGCGGGGGGTGCCGGGGAGCTGTTTTTT.

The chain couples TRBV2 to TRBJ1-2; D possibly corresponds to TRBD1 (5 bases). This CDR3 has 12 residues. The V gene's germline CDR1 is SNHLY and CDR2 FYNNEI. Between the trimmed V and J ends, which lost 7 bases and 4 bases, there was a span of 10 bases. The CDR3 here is CASTGVSYGYTF. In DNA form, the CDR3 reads TGTGCCAGCACGGGGGTTAGCTATGGCTACACCTTC.

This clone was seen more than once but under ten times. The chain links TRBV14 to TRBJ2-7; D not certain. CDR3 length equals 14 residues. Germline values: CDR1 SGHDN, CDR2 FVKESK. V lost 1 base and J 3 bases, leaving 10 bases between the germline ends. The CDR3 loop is CASSQGRVGYEQYF. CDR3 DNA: TGTGCCAGCAGCCAAGGGCGCGTCGGCTACGAGCAGTACTTC.

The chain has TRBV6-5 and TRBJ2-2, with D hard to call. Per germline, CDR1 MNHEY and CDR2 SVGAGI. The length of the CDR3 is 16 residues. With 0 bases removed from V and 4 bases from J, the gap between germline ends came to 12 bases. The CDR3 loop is CASSYSTLSSTGELFF. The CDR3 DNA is TGTGCCAGCAGTTACTCGACCCTCTCGAGCACCGGGGAGCTGTTTTTT.

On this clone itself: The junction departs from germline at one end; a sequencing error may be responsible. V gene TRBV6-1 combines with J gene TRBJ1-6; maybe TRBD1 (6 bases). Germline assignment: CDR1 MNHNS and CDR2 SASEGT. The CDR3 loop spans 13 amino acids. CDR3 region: CASGEDSTSPLHF. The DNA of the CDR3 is TGTGCCAGCGGTGAGGACAGTACATCACCCCTCCACTTT.

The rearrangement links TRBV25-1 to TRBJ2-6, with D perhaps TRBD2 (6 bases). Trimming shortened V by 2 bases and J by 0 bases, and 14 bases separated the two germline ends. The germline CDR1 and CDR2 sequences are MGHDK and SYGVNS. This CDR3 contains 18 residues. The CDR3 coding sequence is TGTGCCAGCAGTGAACGGACGGGACTTAGCTCTGGGGCCAACGTCCTGACTTTC. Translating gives CASSERTGLSSGANVLTF.

In DNA form, the CDR3 reads TGTGCCAGCAGCCGACAGGGAAGTGGCTACACCTTC. Residues: CASSRQGSGYTF. V usage is TRBV6-5 and J usage is TRBJ1-2, with 7 bases that match TRBD1. With 6 bases clipped from V and 7 bases from J, the junction kept 5 bases outside the gene matches. This CDR3 is built from 12 residues. Per the germline V gene, CDR1 is MNHEY and CDR2 is SVGAGI.

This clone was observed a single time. This chain's CDR3 is CATSRPAGLNTEAFF. In nucleotides, the CDR3 is TGTGCCACCAGCAGACCCGCAGGCCTGAACACTGAAGCTTTCTTT. This rearrangement joins TRBV15 to TRBJ1-1, with no clear D. Trimming removed 2 bases from V and 0 bases from J, with 10 bases in between. The V gene's germline CDR1 is LNHNV and CDR2 YYDKDF (reference sequence). The CDR3 runs to 15 residues.

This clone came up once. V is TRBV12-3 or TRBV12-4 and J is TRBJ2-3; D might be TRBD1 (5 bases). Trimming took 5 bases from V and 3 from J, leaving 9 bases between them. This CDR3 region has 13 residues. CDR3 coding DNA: TGTGCCAGCAGTCCCAGGGTGACAGATACGCAGTATTTT. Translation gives CASSPRVTDTQYF.

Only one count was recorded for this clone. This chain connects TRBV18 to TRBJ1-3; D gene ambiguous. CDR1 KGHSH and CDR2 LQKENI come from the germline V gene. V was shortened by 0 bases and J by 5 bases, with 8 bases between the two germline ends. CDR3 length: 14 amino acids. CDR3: CASSPPSGRNTIYF. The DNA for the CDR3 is TGTGCCAGCTCACCACCTAGTGGAAGAAACACCATATATTTT.

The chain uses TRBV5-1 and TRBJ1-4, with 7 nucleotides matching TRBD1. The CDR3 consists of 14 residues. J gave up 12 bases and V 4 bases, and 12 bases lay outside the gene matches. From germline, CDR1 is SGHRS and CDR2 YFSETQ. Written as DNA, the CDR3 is TGCGCCAGCAGCCTGGCCCGGGACAGCCCCGAACTGTTTTTT. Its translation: CASSLARDSPELFF.

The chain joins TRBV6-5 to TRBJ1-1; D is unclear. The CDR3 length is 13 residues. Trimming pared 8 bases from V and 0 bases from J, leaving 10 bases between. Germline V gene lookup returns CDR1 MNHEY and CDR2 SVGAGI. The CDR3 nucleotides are TGTGCCAGCTGGGGAAGGATGAACACTGAAGCTTTCTTT. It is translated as CASWGRMNTEAFF.

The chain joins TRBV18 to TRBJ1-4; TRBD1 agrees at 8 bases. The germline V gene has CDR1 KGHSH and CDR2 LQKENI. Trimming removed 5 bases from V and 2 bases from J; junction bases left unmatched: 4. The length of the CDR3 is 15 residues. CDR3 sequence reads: CASSTRQGTNEKLFF. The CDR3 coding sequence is TGTGCCAGCTCAACCCGACAGGGGACTAATGAAAAACTGTTTTTT.

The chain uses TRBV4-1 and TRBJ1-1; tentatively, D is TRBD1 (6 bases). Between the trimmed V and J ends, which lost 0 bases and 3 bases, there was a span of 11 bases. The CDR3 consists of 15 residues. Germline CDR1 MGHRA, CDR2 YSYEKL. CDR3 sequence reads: CASSQDIQGYTEAFF. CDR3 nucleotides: TGCGCCAGCAGCCAAGATATACAGGGTTACACTGAAGCTTTCTTT.

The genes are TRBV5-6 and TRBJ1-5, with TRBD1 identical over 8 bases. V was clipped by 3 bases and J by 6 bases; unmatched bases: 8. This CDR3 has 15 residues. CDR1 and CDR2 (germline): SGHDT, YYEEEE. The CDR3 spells CASSYYPGGSQPQHF. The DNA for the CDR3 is TGTGCCAGCAGCTACTACCCAGGGGGCTCTCAGCCCCAGCATTTT. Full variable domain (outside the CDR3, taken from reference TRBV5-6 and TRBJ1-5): DAGVTQSPTHLIKTRGQQVTLRCSPKSGHDTVSWYQQALGQGPQFIFQYYEEEERQRGNFPDRFSGHQFPNYSSELNVNALLLGDSALYLCASSYYPGGSQPQHFGDGTRLSIL.